The clone carrying this T cell receptor (beta chain) was seen a few times. The target antigen is unknown. V lost 2 bases, J lost 4 bases, and 12 bases lay in between. The CDR3 has 14 amino acids. The germline V gene has CDR1 SGHRS and CDR2 YFSETQ. This sample is part of a study of beta chain features in type 1 diabetes. Study-level information: Sorted cells, roughly 98,000,000 in number, were examined across all samples. Whole-study findings and limits: For patients, the naive, central memory and Treg TCRB repertoires appeared more alike than for healthy donors. Patients with type 1 diabetes showed fewer VDJ junction insertions and more deletions.

Expressed TCRB transcripts were sequenced, since all the RNA that had been isolated was reverse transcribed. Sequencing used immunoSEQ multiplex PCR; TCRdb keeps in-frame clones, though not all of them. In the table there are 360,000 or so clones, roughly a fifth of which are singletons. The specimen sequenced was naive CD4+ T cells from blood. The chain employs TRBV5-1 and TRBJ2-5, with D perhaps matching TRBD1 (5 bases). The receptor was derived from a woman aged 18-29 years in good health. CDR3 residues: CASSFFDSLETQYF. The DNA of the CDR3 is TGCGCCAGCAGCTTCTTCGACAGCCTAGAGACCCAGTACTTC.